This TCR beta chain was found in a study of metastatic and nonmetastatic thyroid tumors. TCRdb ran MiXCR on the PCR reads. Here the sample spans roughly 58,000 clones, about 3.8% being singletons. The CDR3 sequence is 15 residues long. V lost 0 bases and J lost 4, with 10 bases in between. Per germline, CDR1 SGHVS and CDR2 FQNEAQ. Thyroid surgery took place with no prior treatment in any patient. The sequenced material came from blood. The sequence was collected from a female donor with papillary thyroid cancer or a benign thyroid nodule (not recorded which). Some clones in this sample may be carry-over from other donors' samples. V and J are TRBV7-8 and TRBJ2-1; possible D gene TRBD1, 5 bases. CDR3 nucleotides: TGTGCCAGCAGCTTAGCGTTAGGGGAATACAATGAGCAGTTCTTC. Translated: CASSLALGEYNEQFF.